Listed here is a single T cell receptor beta chain. In terms of age and location, participants ranged from roughly 18 to 89 years and lived in about 25 US areas. The data are from a study of blood T cell repertoires in COVID-19. The CDR3 contains 19 residues. The junction had 17 bases not matched to a gene; V was cut back by 6 bases and J by 0 bases. Germline CDR1 reads SNHLY; CDR2 reads FYNNEI. Sequenced by immunoSEQ multiplex PCR; TCRdb stores in-frame clones only, minus some. The table has 300,000 to 400,000 clones, roughly 89% seen once. The TCR originated in a man aged 60 to 69 who had recovered from COVID-19. The chain recombines TRBV2 with TRBJ2-1; 7 bases map to TRBD1. Sequencing was performed on PBMCs or T cells enriched from blood (not recorded which). CDR3 in amino acids: CASRGTGTASLSSYNEQFF. The CDR3 DNA sequence: TGTGCCAGCAGGGGAACCGGGACAGCATCCTTGAGCTCCTACAATGAGCAGTTCTTC.